This TCR beta chain comes out of a study of T-cell reconstitution after alpha-beta-depleted transplantation in children. A TCRbeta library incorporating unique molecular identifiers was prepared. TCRdb re-called the PCR reads with MiXCR, one entry per CDR3 protein. The sample contains roughly 500,000 distinct CDR3 sequences, approximately 16% of which appear only once. This clonotype was seen more than once but under ten times. This CDR3 comprises 14 residues. Per the germline V gene, CDR1 is SGHRS and CDR2 is YFSETQ. V was shortened by 0 bases and J by 7 bases, with 8 bases between the two germline ends.

The genes are TRBV5-1 and TRBJ1-6; D uncertain. The sequences come from PBMCs from the stem cell graft donor, collected from the stem cell graft. This sequence originates from a human donor who donated a stem cell graft to a child with acute lymphoblastic leukemia. The CDR3 DNA is TGCGCCAGCAGCTTGGAGGGCTCGAATTCACCCCTCCACTTT. It yields the protein CASSLEGSNSPLHF.